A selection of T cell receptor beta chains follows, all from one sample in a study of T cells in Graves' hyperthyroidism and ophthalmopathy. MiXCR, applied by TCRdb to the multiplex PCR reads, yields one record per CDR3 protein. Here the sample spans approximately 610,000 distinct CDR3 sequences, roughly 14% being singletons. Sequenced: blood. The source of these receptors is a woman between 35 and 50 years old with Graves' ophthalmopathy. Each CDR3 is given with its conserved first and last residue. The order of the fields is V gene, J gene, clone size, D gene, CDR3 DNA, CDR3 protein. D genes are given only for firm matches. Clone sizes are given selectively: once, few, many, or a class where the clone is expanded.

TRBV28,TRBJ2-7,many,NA,TGTGCCAGCTGTCATTCCCCTTCCTACGAGCAGTACTTC,CASCHSPSYEQYF
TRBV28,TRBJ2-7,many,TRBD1,TGTGCCAGCAGGGTCGACAGGGAGTACTCCTACGAGCAGTACTTC,CASRVDREYSYEQYF
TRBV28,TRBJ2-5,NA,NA,TGTGCCAGCAAGGGCCCGGGCTGGGAGACCCAGTACTTC,CASKGPGWETQYF
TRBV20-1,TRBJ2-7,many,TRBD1,TGCAGTGCCCGACCTTGGGACAGCTCCTACGAGCAGTACTTC,CSARPWDSSYEQYF
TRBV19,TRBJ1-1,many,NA,TGTGCCAGTAGTATTAGGGCTCAGGGAGGGGACACTGAAGCTTTCTTT,CASSIRAQGGDTEAFF
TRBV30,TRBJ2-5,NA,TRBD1,TGTGCCTGGGGGGGACAGGGCCAAGAGACCCAGTACTTC,CAWGGQGQETQYF
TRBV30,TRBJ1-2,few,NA,TGTGCCTGGAGCCCCCCCGGCAGGCCTCATAGAAATAACTATGGCTACACCTTC,CAWSPPGRPHRNNYGYTF
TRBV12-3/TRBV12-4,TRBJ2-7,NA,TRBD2,TGTGCCAGCAGTTTAGTGACTAGCGGGGCGTCGTACTTC,CASSLVTSGASYF
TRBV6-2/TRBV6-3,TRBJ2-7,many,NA,TGTGCCAGCAGTTACCCAGACTCTCGGCAGGACTACTACGAGCAGTACTTC,CASSYPDSRQDYYEQYF
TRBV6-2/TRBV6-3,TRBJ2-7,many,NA,TGTGCCAGCAGTCATGGTCGGACGCTGAACTACGAGCAGTACTTC,CASSHGRTLNYEQYF
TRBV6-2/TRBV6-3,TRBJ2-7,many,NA,TGTGCCAGCAGTTACTCGATCCGGGGAGACTACGAGCAGTACTTC,CASSYSIRGDYEQYF
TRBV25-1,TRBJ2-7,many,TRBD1,TGTGCCACCGACTCCGGGACAGAAGTCTCCTACGAGCAGTACTTC,CATDSGTEVSYEQYF
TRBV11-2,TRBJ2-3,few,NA,TGTGCCAGCAGCCAGAGTTCAGCCACAGATACGCAGTATTTT,CASSQSSATDTQYF
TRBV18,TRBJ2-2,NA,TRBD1,TGTGCCAGCTCACCCGAGACAGGGTTCGCCGGGGAGCTGTTTTTT,CASSPETGFAGELFF
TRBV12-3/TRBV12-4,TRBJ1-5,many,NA,TGTGCCAGCAGTTTAAACACGGATCAGCCCCAGCATTTT,CASSLNTDQPQHF
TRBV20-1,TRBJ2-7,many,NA,TGCAGTGCCAAGGACAGCTACGAGCAGTACTTC,CSAKDSYEQYF
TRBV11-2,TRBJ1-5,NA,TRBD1,TGCGCCAGCAGCCCTACAGGGGAGGCTCAGCCCCAGCATTTT,CASSPTGEAQPQHF